The rows below give T cell receptor beta chains drawn from one sample of a study of tissue T cells after allogeneic stem cell transplantation. Assay used: immunoSEQ multiplex PCR; TCRdb lists only in-frame clones, some missing. In the table there are some 28,000 clones, 85% of which are singletons. The material was blood, obtained before transplantation. These receptors were collected from a woman between 18 and 55 years old who later had graft-versus-host disease after an allogeneic stem cell transplant. The CDR3 runs from the conserved cysteine through the conserved F or W. Each record gives: CDR3 DNA, CDR3 protein, J gene, V gene, D gene, clone size. D genes are given only for firm matches. The listing skips clone size in some rows; elsewhere it reads once, few, many or a size class.

CDR3nt: TGTGCCAGCAGTTTATGGGCCGGTGCCTACGAGCAGTACTTC
CDR3aa: CASSLWAGAYEQYF
j_gene: TRBJ2-7
v_gene: TRBV28
d_gene: NA
abundance: NA

CDR3nt: TGTGCCAGCAGTTTACATTTGGGACAGGGGTATCTAAGTCGATCACCCCTCCACTTT
CDR3aa: CASSLHLGQGYLSRSPLHF
j_gene: TRBJ1-6
v_gene: TRBV27
d_gene: TRBD1
abundance: NA

CDR3nt: TGTGCCACCAGCCAACGGATAAGGGATGAAGCTTTCTTT
CDR3aa: CATSQRIRDEAFF
j_gene: TRBJ1-1
v_gene: TRBV15
d_gene: NA
abundance: NA

CDR3nt: TGTGCCTGGAGTGTTAATGAAAAACTGTTTTTT
CDR3aa: CAWSVNEKLFF
j_gene: TRBJ1-4
v_gene: TRBV30
d_gene: NA
abundance: once

CDR3nt: TGTGCCAGCAGTTTATGGGAAGGGGAGGGAATCTACACCTTC
CDR3aa: CASSLWEGEGIYTF
j_gene: TRBJ1-2
v_gene: TRBV28
d_gene: NA
abundance: NA

CDR3nt: TGTGCCAGCAATTACCGACAGGGGACAGATACGCAGTATTTT
CDR3aa: CASNYRQGTDTQYF
j_gene: TRBJ2-3
v_gene: TRBV7-2
d_gene: TRBD1
abundance: NA

CDR3nt: TGTGCCAGCAGCCGGGACTTTTCATACGAGCAGTACTTC
CDR3aa: CASSRDFSYEQYF
j_gene: TRBJ2-7
v_gene: TRBV16
d_gene: NA
abundance: NA

CDR3nt: TGCGCCAGCAGCCAAGGCCGGGACAGGGTCTACGAGCAGTACTTC
CDR3aa: CASSQGRDRVYEQYF
j_gene: TRBJ2-7
v_gene: TRBV4-3
d_gene: TRBD1
abundance: NA

CDR3nt: TGTGCCAGCAAACGACAGGGGGTGGACAATGAGCAGTTCTTC
CDR3aa: CASKRQGVDNEQFF
j_gene: TRBJ2-1
v_gene: TRBV2
d_gene: TRBD1
abundance: NA

CDR3nt: TGCGCCAGCAGCGCCCTGGGGACTTCCCAAGAGACCCAGTACTTC
CDR3aa: CASSALGTSQETQYF
j_gene: TRBJ2-5
v_gene: TRBV5-1
d_gene: NA
abundance: NA

CDR3nt: TGTGCCACCAGCAGCCCTACGGGATCTGGGGCCAACGTCCTGACTTTC
CDR3aa: CATSSPTGSGANVLTF
j_gene: TRBJ2-6
v_gene: TRBV15
d_gene: NA
abundance: NA

CDR3nt: TGTGCCAGCAGTTTAGTCGCGGGAAACTACTATGGCTACACCTTC
CDR3aa: CASSLVAGNYYGYTF
j_gene: TRBJ1-2
v_gene: TRBV28
d_gene: NA
abundance: once

CDR3nt: TGTGCCAGCAGTGACTTCGGAGGGTTGGTGGGTTTT
CDR3aa: CASSDFGGLVGF
j_gene: TRBJ1-5
v_gene: TRBV28
d_gene: NA
abundance: NA

CDR3nt: TGCGCCAGCAGCCTACCGACTAGCGGCCCTCTTAGCTCCTACAATGAGCAGTTCTTC
CDR3aa: CASSLPTSGPLSSYNEQFF
j_gene: TRBJ2-1
v_gene: TRBV5-1
d_gene: TRBD2
abundance: NA

CDR3nt: TGTGCCAGCAGCCTAGGGGACAGCGATTTCTCCTACAATGAGCAGTTCTTC
CDR3aa: CASSLGDSDFSYNEQFF
j_gene: TRBJ2-1
v_gene: TRBV5-6
d_gene: TRBD1
abundance: NA

CDR3nt: TGTGCCAGCAGTTTAAATAGAGACAGGGGGCATGGCTACACCTTC
CDR3aa: CASSLNRDRGHGYTF
j_gene: TRBJ1-2
v_gene: TRBV27
d_gene: TRBD1
abundance: NA

CDR3nt: TGTGCCAGTAGTATGGAGGTAGGGGTTGGCAATCAGCCCCAGCATTTT
CDR3aa: CASSMEVGVGNQPQHF
j_gene: TRBJ1-5
v_gene: TRBV19
d_gene: NA
abundance: NA

CDR3nt: TGTGCCAGCAGCTTAGCGGTCCCTAGTAGGGTCCATGAGCAGTTCTTC
CDR3aa: CASSLAVPSRVHEQFF
j_gene: TRBJ2-1
v_gene: TRBV7-6
d_gene: NA
abundance: NA

CDR3nt: TGTGCCAGCAGTGAACAGGGGGGGGGCTACAATGAGCAGTTCTTC
CDR3aa: CASSEQGGGYNEQFF
j_gene: TRBJ2-1
v_gene: TRBV6-1
d_gene: NA
abundance: NA

CDR3nt: TGCAGCGTTATGGGGGGCACGAACACCGGGGAGCTGTTTTTT
CDR3aa: CSVMGGTNTGELFF
j_gene: TRBJ2-2
v_gene: TRBV29-1
d_gene: NA
abundance: medium-sized

CDR3nt: TGTGCCTGGACCCCTGGGGCACCACGACAAGAGACCCAGTACTTC
CDR3aa: CAWTPGAPRQETQYF
j_gene: TRBJ2-5
v_gene: TRBV30
d_gene: NA
abundance: NA

CDR3nt: TGTGCCAGCAGCGTCCTGGGCTTAGGGACTAGGAATGAGCAGTTCTTC
CDR3aa: CASSVLGLGTRNEQFF
j_gene: TRBJ2-1
v_gene: TRBV9
d_gene: TRBD2
abundance: NA

CDR3nt: TGCGCCAGCAGCTTAGGTAAGACGGTGAACACTGAAGCTTTCTTT
CDR3aa: CASSLGKTVNTEAFF
j_gene: TRBJ1-1
v_gene: TRBV5-1
d_gene: NA
abundance: NA

CDR3nt: TGTGCCAGCAGCTGGGGAGGCACACGAAGTGAAGCTTTCTTT
CDR3aa: CASSWGGTRSEAFF
j_gene: TRBJ1-1
v_gene: TRBV2
d_gene: NA
abundance: NA

CDR3nt: TGTGCCAGCAGTTTCACACAGGGGGCGGAAAAACTGTTTTTT
CDR3aa: CASSFTQGAEKLFF
j_gene: TRBJ1-4
v_gene: TRBV6-5
d_gene: TRBD1
abundance: NA

CDR3nt: TGCGCCAGCGGAGGGGGCGGTGAAAAACTGTTTTTT
CDR3aa: CASGGGGEKLFF
j_gene: TRBJ1-4
v_gene: TRBV5-1
d_gene: TRBD1
abundance: NA

CDR3nt: TGTGCCAGCAGCCAGCCCCTTACTAGCGGGGGGGCCTACGAGCAGTACTTC
CDR3aa: CASSQPLTSGGAYEQYF
j_gene: TRBJ2-7
v_gene: TRBV14
d_gene: TRBD2
abundance: NA

CDR3nt: TGCGCCAGCAGCTTGGAGTGGGGACAGAAGATTAATGGCTACACCTTC
CDR3aa: CASSLEWGQKINGYTF
j_gene: TRBJ1-2
v_gene: TRBV5-1
d_gene: TRBD1
abundance: NA

CDR3nt: TGTGCCAGCAGCCAGTACCGGGACTCAAACACAGATACGCAGTATTTT
CDR3aa: CASSQYRDSNTDTQYF
j_gene: TRBJ2-3
v_gene: TRBV5-4
d_gene: NA
abundance: once

CDR3nt: TGTGCCAGCAGCTTAGCAGGGGACCTCTTACAAGAGACCCAGTACTTC
CDR3aa: CASSLAGDLLQETQYF
j_gene: TRBJ2-5
v_gene: TRBV11-1
d_gene: NA
abundance: NA

CDR3nt: TGCGCCAGCAGACTCACGACAGGGGTCACTGAAGCTTTCTTT
CDR3aa: CASRLTTGVTEAFF
j_gene: TRBJ1-1
v_gene: TRBV5-1
d_gene: TRBD1
abundance: NA

CDR3nt: TGTGCCAGCACCGACTTCGGGGGAGACACTGAAGCTTTCTTT
CDR3aa: CASTDFGGDTEAFF
j_gene: TRBJ1-1
v_gene: TRBV6-5
d_gene: NA
abundance: NA

CDR3nt: TGCGCCAGCAGCCAAGGGGGGACAGGGACCAACTATGGCTACACCTTC
CDR3aa: CASSQGGTGTNYGYTF
j_gene: TRBJ1-2
v_gene: TRBV4-1
d_gene: TRBD1
abundance: NA

CDR3nt: TGTGCCAGCAGCCCCGGACTAGTCGGGAACGAGCAGTACTTC
CDR3aa: CASSPGLVGNEQYF
j_gene: TRBJ2-7
v_gene: TRBV27
d_gene: TRBD2
abundance: NA

CDR3nt: TGTGCCAGCAGCTTAGAATGGACAGGGGGGAACTACGAGCAGTACTTC
CDR3aa: CASSLEWTGGNYEQYF
j_gene: TRBJ2-7
v_gene: TRBV7-6
d_gene: TRBD1
abundance: once

CDR3nt: TGTGCCGGCTTGCAGACCTACGAGCAGTACTTC
CDR3aa: CAGLQTYEQYF
j_gene: TRBJ2-7
v_gene: TRBV6-4
d_gene: NA
abundance: NA

CDR3nt: TGTGCCAGCAGCCTGGGACCGAACACTGAAGCTTTCTTT
CDR3aa: CASSLGPNTEAFF
j_gene: TRBJ1-1
v_gene: TRBV12-3/TRBV12-4
d_gene: NA
abundance: NA

CDR3nt: TGTGCCAGCAGTGAACAGGGGGTGAACGAGCAGTACTTC
CDR3aa: CASSEQGVNEQYF
j_gene: TRBJ2-7
v_gene: TRBV6-1
d_gene: TRBD1
abundance: once

CDR3nt: TGCGCCAGCAGCCAAGAGTGGGGTTCTAGCACAGATACGCAGTATTTT
CDR3aa: CASSQEWGSSTDTQYF
j_gene: TRBJ2-3
v_gene: TRBV4-3
d_gene: NA
abundance: NA

CDR3nt: TGTGCCAGCTCACCATATAGCGGGGACAATGAGCAGTTCTTC
CDR3aa: CASSPYSGDNEQFF
j_gene: TRBJ2-1
v_gene: TRBV18
d_gene: TRBD2
abundance: NA

CDR3nt: TGTGCCAGCAGCTTAGGTGCAGGGGGCTCCTACGAGCAGTACTTC
CDR3aa: CASSLGAGGSYEQYF
j_gene: TRBJ2-7
v_gene: TRBV7-2
d_gene: TRBD1
abundance: NA

CDR3nt: TGTGCCAGCAGCTCCTATGGCTACACCTTC
CDR3aa: CASSSYGYTF
j_gene: TRBJ1-2
v_gene: TRBV28
d_gene: NA
abundance: NA